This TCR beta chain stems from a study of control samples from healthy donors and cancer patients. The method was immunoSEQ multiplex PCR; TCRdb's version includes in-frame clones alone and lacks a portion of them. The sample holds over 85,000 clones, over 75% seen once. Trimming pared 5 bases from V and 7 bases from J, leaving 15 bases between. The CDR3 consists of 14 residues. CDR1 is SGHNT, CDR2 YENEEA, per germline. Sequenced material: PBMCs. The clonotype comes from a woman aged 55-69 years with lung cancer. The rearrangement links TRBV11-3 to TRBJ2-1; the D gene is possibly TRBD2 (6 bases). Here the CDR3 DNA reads TGTGCCAGCAGCAAGACGTGGACTATGAATGAGCAGTTCTTC. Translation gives CASSKTWTMNEQFF.